The sequence of this T cell receptor (beta chain) was determined in a study of blood T cell repertoires in COVID-19. Study as a whole: Some COVID-19 samples were acute and others convalescent; all came from the United States, Italy and Spain. Nucleic acid was either cDNA or gDNA, and it came from T cells, B-cell-depleted T cells, or PBMCs.

CDR3 length: 17 amino acids. The trim removed 0 bases at V and 2 bases at J, leaving 9 bases unmatched. The V gene's germline CDR1 is SGHRS and CDR2 YFSETQ. Original processing methods: From reference gene primer amplification, estimates of nucleated cell counts were derived. Data came from immunoSEQ multiplex PCR; TCRdb stores just in-frame clones and leaves some out. The D gene and trimming were derived from the DNA, and the V and J assignments and clone size from that table. Of approximately 120,000 clones listed, roughly 85% were seen once; the top ten hold 4.3%. Sequenced: peripheral blood. The sequence was obtained from a human donor in a cohort sampled during active COVID-19. This rearrangement joins TRBV5-1 to TRBJ2-3; 7 bases are shared with TRBD2. CDR3 in DNA: TGCGCCAGCAGCTTGGAGCGAGCGGGGAACCCCACAGATACGCAGTATTTT. It codes for CASSLERAGNPTDTQYF.